This T cell receptor beta chain was identified in a study of cytomegalovirus exposure and HLA in healthy donors. Study-level background: Unique TCR beta sequences numbering approximately 100 million came from around 180 million T cells in an earlier analysis.

The length of the CDR3 is 15 residues. In germline, CDR1 is SNHLY, CDR2 FYNNEI. Trimming at V came to 6 bases and at J to 8 bases, leaving 11 bases not matched to a gene. Findings of the study overall: A link between a missense DCLRE1C variant and TCR beta V- and J-gene trimming emerged from a later analysis. Some TCR beta chains (about 170 of them) were listed as cytomegalovirus-associated.

Researchers ran the PCR with 60 Vbeta and 13 Jbeta primers. Clones were sequenced by immunoSEQ multiplex PCR, and TCRdb holds only the in-frame ones, with some missing. Of roughly 150,000 clones in the sample, approximately 83% were seen once. To note about this clone: Its antigen is as yet unknown.

Sequenced sample: PBMCs. The genes are TRBV2 and TRBJ1-2; 11 bases are a match to TRBD1. The clonotype comes from a woman between 18 and 29 years old in good health and CMV-seronegative. The CDR3 sequence: CASRLDRGRFGGYTF. The CDR3 DNA reads as TGTGCCAGCAGGCTGGACAGGGGGCGTTTTGGAGGCTACACCTTC.